This T cell receptor (beta chain) was retrieved from a study of blood T cells in healthy people across ages. Study-level points and caveats: Estimated diversity that came from one million T cells was considered an underestimate.

Concerning this clonotype: Antigen specificity is unknown.

Trimming took 5 bases from V and 0 from J, leaving 8 bases between them. Germline values: CDR1 DFQATT, CDR2 SNEGSKA (reference sequence). The CDR3 covers 13 residues. Together with a sample-barcoded 5' primer, a J-beta primer mix was included in a second PCR lasting about 6 to 11 cycles. TCRdb re-analysed the 5' RACE reads in MiXCR, keeping a single row per CDR3 protein. The table records some 750,000 distinct CDR3 sequences, about 24% of them present only once. J is TRBJ2-1 and V is TRBV20-1; D remains ambiguous. This receptor was obtained from a man between 65 and 80 years old in good health. The sequenced sample was blood. CDR3 sequence: CSAPISSYNEQFF. DNA of the CDR3: TGCAGTGCTCCAATTAGCTCCTACAATGAGCAGTTCTTC.